This TCR beta chain was retrieved from a study of cytomegalovirus exposure and HLA in healthy donors. Primers for the PCR totalled 60 Vbeta and 13 Jbeta. Measured with immunoSEQ multiplex PCR; TCRdb has only the in-frame clones, and not every one. Here the sample spans under 150,000 clones, roughly 82% being singletons. This clone was found a few times. The germline CDR1 and CDR2 sequences are SGHRS and YFSETQ. Trimming cost V 0 bases and J 5 bases; bases outside gene matches: 2. The CDR3 spans 14 residues. The clonotype was recovered from a man aged 45-65 years in good health and CMV-seronegative. The sample comprised PBMCs. The V gene is TRBV5-1, the J gene TRBJ2-7; 10 bases agree with TRBD1. The CDR3 DNA follows: TGCGCCAGCAGCTTGGGACAGGGGGCCGACGAGCAGTACTTC. Protein product: CASSLGQGADEQYF.